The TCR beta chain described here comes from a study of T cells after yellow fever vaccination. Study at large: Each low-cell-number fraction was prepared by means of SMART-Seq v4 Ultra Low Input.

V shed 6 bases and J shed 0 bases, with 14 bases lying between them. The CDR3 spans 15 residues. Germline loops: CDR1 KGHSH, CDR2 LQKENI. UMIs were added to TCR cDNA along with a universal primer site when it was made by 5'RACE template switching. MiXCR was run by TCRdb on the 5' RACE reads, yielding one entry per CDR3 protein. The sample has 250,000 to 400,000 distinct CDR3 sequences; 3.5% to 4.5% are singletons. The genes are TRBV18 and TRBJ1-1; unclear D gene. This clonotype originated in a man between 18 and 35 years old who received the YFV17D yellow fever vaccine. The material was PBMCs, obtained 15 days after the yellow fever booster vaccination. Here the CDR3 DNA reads TGTGCCAGCTCGACTGGTCGGCAGATGAACACTGAAGCTTTCTTT. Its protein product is CASSTGRQMNTEAFF.